This TCR beta chain was documented in a study of blood T cell repertoires in COVID-19. With V trimmed by 6 bases and J by 11 bases, 8 bases remained unmatched. Germline V lookup: CDR1 MNHEY, CDR2 SVGEGT. CDR3 length: 13 amino acids. This clone was seen a single time. Original data processing: Estimation of nucleated cell counts relied on the amplification of reference gene primers. Assay used: immunoSEQ multiplex PCR; TCRdb lists only in-frame clones, some missing. V, J and clone size are those of that table, while D and trimming were read from the DNA. This sample yields some 180,000 clones, of which roughly 93% are seen a single time; almost 5% belongs to the top ten.

The sequence came from a man aged 18 to 30 with COVID-19, enrolled during active disease. The chain uses TRBV6-2 or TRBV6-3 and TRBJ2-2; 8 nucleotides agree with TRBD2. Sample: peripheral blood. CDR3 bases: TGTGCCAGCAGCCGACGGGGGGGGCCCGAGCTGTTTTTT. Its translation is CASSRRGGPELFF.